One TCR beta chain is described in this entry. The target antigen is unknown. TCRdb's table, derived via immunoSEQ multiplex PCR, lists solely in-frame clones and lacks some. This repertoire shows tens of thousands of clones, 86% found once; its top ten account for under 4.5%. Per the germline V gene, CDR1 is LNHNV and CDR2 is YYDKDF (reference sequence). CDR3 length equals 15 residues. V lost 3 bases to trimming and J lost 4 bases; unmatched junction nucleotides: 6. This specimen belongs to a study of OX40 agonist ivuxolimab in advanced cancers. On the study more broadly: Ivuxolimab, an antibody that agonizes OX40 (CD134), was administered to the patients. The study, taken as a whole, reports: Still undetermined is the antigen specificity of the expanded peripheral T cells.

Sequencing was performed on CD4+ or CD8+ T cells sorted from blood, taken in a trial of the OX40 agonist ivuxolimab. The TCR comes from an adult with an advanced solid tumor such as melanoma, head and neck, liver or kidney cancer. V usage is TRBV15 and J usage is TRBJ1-5; 7 bases are shared with TRBD1. This CDR3 is CATSSTGTANQPQHF. Here the CDR3 DNA reads TGTGCCACCAGCAGTACCGGGACAGCGAATCAGCCCCAGCATTTT.